The T cell receptor beta chain under discussion was sequenced for a study of T cell responses to AZD1222 COVID-19 vaccine. As regards this clone: Antigen: not known.

The ends were cut back, 6 bases at V and 1 base at J, with 31 bases in the middle. The CDR3 is made up of 20 amino acids. From germline, CDR1 is SGHRS and CDR2 YFSETQ. Method: immunoSEQ multiplex PCR; TCRdb's copy keeps in-frame clones and lacks some. This table has some 140,000 clones, approximately 87% appearing once. Notes on the study in general: Mostly white British, mostly female donors; authors suggested clonal diversity may be underestimated. Sampled repertoires all dated from after the peak T cell response. Spike-specific TCR breadth rose after two AZD1222 doses, and depth rose as well. Dominant at 160-218 and 743-854, vaccine-associated CD4 TCRs also spanned spike.

This specimen was peripheral blood, taken on day 0 of MenACWY control vaccination. The rearrangement links TRBV5-1 to TRBJ1-1, with a possible D match to TRBD1 (6 bases). This TCR derives from an adult in good health. This chain's CDR3 is CASKRGPGPGAGVRNTEAFF. The CDR3 DNA sequence: TGCGCCAGCAAAAGAGGACCCGGCCCGGGGGCGGGGGTGAGGAACACTGAAGCTTTCTTT.